Each of the 19 T cell receptor beta chains below was sequenced from the same sample in a study of cytomegalovirus exposure and HLA in healthy donors. Both 60 Vbeta primers and 13 Jbeta primers went into the PCR. TCRdb keeps only in-frame clones here, not all; method: immunoSEQ multiplex PCR. The table lists approximately 130,000 clones, 80% of them singletons. What was sequenced was PBMCs. The receptors shown here come from a middle-aged woman in good health and CMV-seronegative.

The chain couples TRBV13 to TRBJ1-3; perhaps TRBD1 as D (6 bases). Germline lookup yields CDR1 PRHDT and CDR2 FYEKMQ (reference sequence). V lost 1 base and J lost 2, with 15 bases in between. CDR3 length equals 17 residues. DNA of the CDR3: TGTGCCAGCAGCTTAGACGGGGGGCGAGAGCCTGGAAACACCATATATTTT. It codes for CASSLDGGREPGNTIYF.

V gene TRBV10-3 combines with J gene TRBJ2-2; tentative D call: TRBD2 (7 bases). The CDR3 runs to 16 residues. Per germline, CDR1 ENHRY and CDR2 SYGVKD. Trimming shortened V by 0 bases and J by 5 bases, and 13 bases separated the two germline ends. DNA of the CDR3: TGTGCCATCAGTGAGTCGAGGGGGAGGGGAACCGGGGAGCTGTTTTTT. Its translation: CAISESRGRGTGELFF.

In its sample, this clone was seen a few times. The CDR3 DNA follows: TGTGCCAGCAGTGAAACGAGGGTCAATTCACCCCTCCACTTT. It is translated as CASSETRVNSPLHF. The rearrangement uses TRBV6-1 and TRBJ1-6; D is unresolved. CDR3 length: 14 residues. V lost 2 bases and J lost 7, with 9 bases in between. From germline, CDR1 is MNHNS and CDR2 SASEGT.

The chain recombines TRBV7-9 with TRBJ2-7, with a tentative D call TRBD1 (6 bases). The V gene lost 5 bases and the J gene lost 3 bases, with 14 bases spanning the gap. Germline loops: CDR1 SEHNR, CDR2 FQNEAQ (reference sequence). The CDR3 sequence is 14 residues long. CDR3 loop: CASSTPGENYEQYF. The CDR3 region has the DNA TGTGCCAGCAGCACCCCAGGGGAGAACTACGAGCAGTACTTC.

The rearrangement links TRBV5-1 to TRBJ2-1, with D perhaps matching TRBD1 (6 bases). Germline V CDR1 and CDR2: SGHRS, YFSETQ. CDR3 length: 13 residues. Trimming removed 2 bases at V and 6 bases at J, with 9 bases between. The CDR3 region is CASSLGQPNEQFF. In DNA, the CDR3 is TGCGCCAGCAGCTTAGGACAGCCCAATGAGCAGTTCTTC.

V gene TRBV7-3 combines with J gene TRBJ2-1, with 9 nucleotides matching TRBD2. The CDR3 length is 16 residues. CDR1 is SGHTA and CDR2 is FQGTGA in the germline V gene. V was pared by 5 bases and J by 4 bases, with 9 bases of the junction left unmatched. CDR3 nucleotides: TGTGCCAGCAGCCTATTCGGGGCGGGGGGGTACAATGAGCAGTTCTTC. Translating gives CASSLFGAGGYNEQFF. The full variable domain, rest sourced from reference TRBV7-3 and TRBJ2-1, is GAGVSQTPSNKVTEKGKYVELRCDPISGHTALYWYRQSLGQGPEFLIYFQGTGAADDSGLPNDRFFAVRPEGSVSTLKIQRTERGDSAVYLCASSLFGAGGYNEQFFGPGTRLTVL.

The chain carries TRBV13 and TRBJ2-7; D is perhaps TRBD2 (6 bases). V was pared by 2 bases and J by 3 bases, with 11 bases between. Germline loops: CDR1 PRHDT, CDR2 FYEKMQ (reference sequence). The CDR3 runs 14 residues. CDR3 bases: TGTGCCAGCAGCTTACGGGCGGGGAACTACGAGCAGTACTTC. It yields the protein CASSLRAGNYEQYF.

The chain carries TRBV6-5 and TRBJ2-7; D is possibly TRBD2 (5 bases). Germline CDR1 and CDR2: MNHEY and SVGAGI. Between the trimmed V and J ends, which lost 5 bases and 2 bases, there was a span of 7 bases. The CDR3 sequence is 12 residues long. CDR3 sequence reads: CASSPGAYEQYF. Written as DNA, the CDR3 is TGTGCCAGCAGTCCCGGGGCCTACGAGCAGTACTTC.

The chain recombines TRBV12-5 with TRBJ2-3, with unresolved D. The germline V gene encodes CDR1 LGHNT and CDR2 FRNRAP. The CDR3 loop spans 13 amino acids. V shed 6 bases and J shed 0 bases, with 7 bases lying between them. This chain's CDR3 is CASGQVSTDTQYF. In nucleotides, the CDR3 is TGTGCTAGTGGGCAGGTTAGCACAGATACGCAGTATTTT.

The chain combines TRBV4-3 with TRBJ1-5; tentative D call: TRBD1 (6 bases). Per germline, CDR1 LGHNA and CDR2 YSLEER. Between the trimmed V and J ends, which lost 2 bases and 4 bases, there was a span of 12 bases. The CDR3 sequence is 15 residues long. This chain's CDR3 is CASSQTTGSNQPQHF. The CDR3 DNA reads as TGCGCCAGCAGCCAAACCACAGGGTCAAATCAGCCCCAGCATTTT.

The rearrangement uses TRBV19 and TRBJ2-1, with TRBD2 identical over 9 bases. The CDR3 covers 16 residues. V trimming: 4 bases; J trimming: 6 bases; junction bases outside the gene matches: 10. Germline assignment: CDR1 LNHDA and CDR2 SQIVND (reference sequence). CDR3 bases: TGTGCCAGTAGTACTTTAGGGCGGGGGGGCTCCAATGAGCAGTTCTTC. Protein sequence: CASSTLGRGGSNEQFF. The entire variable domain, with the rest obtained from reference TRBV19 and TRBJ2-1, is as follows: DGGITQSPKYLFRKEGQNVTLSCEQNLNHDAMYWYRQDPGQGLRLIYYSQIVNDFQKGDIAEGYSVSREKKESFPLTVTSAQKNPTAFYLCASSTLGRGGSNEQFFGPGTRLTVL.

The chain is built from TRBV6-5 and TRBJ1-2; D gene ambiguous. The CDR3 spans 13 residues. CDR1 is MNHEY and CDR2 is SVGAGI in the germline V gene. The germline V and J ends were trimmed by 6 bases and 7 bases, with 15 bases remaining between them. In nucleotides, the CDR3 is TGTGCCAGCAGCACCGGGGAAACCGGTGGCTACACCTTC. This codes for CASSTGETGGYTF.

This chain joins TRBV6-6 and TRBJ1-6; 8 bases are shared with TRBD1. The junction had 7 bases not matched to a gene; V was cut back by 2 bases and J by 10 bases. This CDR3 comprises 15 residues. The germline gives CDR1 MNHNY, CDR2 SVGAGI (reference sequence). The CDR3 DNA sequence: TGTGCCAGCAGTTACCAAGACAGGGGAAGATCACCCCTCCACTTT. Encoded protein: CASSYQDRGRSPLHF.

The chain couples TRBV7-2 to TRBJ2-5, with D possibly being TRBD2 (5 bases). The CDR3 spans 13 residues. Germline CDR1 and CDR2: SGHTA and FQGNSA. V was pared by 2 bases and J by 2 bases, with 6 bases between. The CDR3 DNA reads as TGTGCCAGCAGCTTAACTAGACAAGAGACCCAGTACTTC. Its protein is CASSLTRQETQYF.

This sequence joins TRBV19 and TRBJ1-1; 7 bases align to TRBD1. V was clipped by 10 bases and J by 1 base; unmatched bases: 3. This CDR3 region has 12 residues. CDR1 and CDR2 (germline): LNHDA, SQIVND (reference sequence). CDR3 region: CATRTGNTEAFF. The CDR3 bases are TGTGCCACCCGGACAGGGAACACTGAAGCTTTCTTT. Together with reference TRBV19 and TRBJ1-1, the CDR3 gives the full variable domain: DGGITQSPKYLFRKEGQNVTLSCEQNLNHDAMYWYRQDPGQGLRLIYYSQIVNDFQKGDIAEGYSVSREKKESFPLTVTSAQKNPTAFYLCATRTGNTEAFFGQGTRLTVV.

J is TRBJ2-7 and V is TRBV4-3, with 12 bases fitting TRBD1. V lost 3 bases and J lost 3; bases outside the gene matches: 12. Germline values: CDR1 LGHNA, CDR2 YSLEER. The CDR3 spans 18 residues. The CDR3 spells CASSQGQGALTALYEQYF. The CDR3 DNA follows: TGCGCCAGCAGCCAGGGACAGGGGGCCCTTACTGCCCTCTACGAGCAGTACTTC.

This clone has more than one count but fewer than ten. CDR3 amino acids: CAISESVRGITEAFF. Written as DNA, the CDR3 is TGTGCCATCAGTGAGTCGGTGCGGGGAATCACTGAAGCTTTCTTT. The chain uses TRBV10-3 and TRBJ1-1, with unresolved D. V lost 0 bases, J lost 4 bases, and 12 bases lay in between. Germline V gene lookup returns CDR1 ENHRY and CDR2 SYGVKD. The CDR3 contains 15 residues.

The CDR3 nucleotides read TGTGCCACCAGCAGAGACGGGACAGGGTCTGGGGCCAACGTCCTGACTTTC. Protein sequence: CATSRDGTGSGANVLTF. The rearrangement joins TRBV15 to TRBJ2-6; 9 bases are a match to TRBD1. V dropped 0 bases and J dropped 1; count of bases not matched to a gene: 1. The CDR3 has 17 amino acids. Germline CDR1 is LNHNV and CDR2 is YYDKDF (reference sequence).

In this sample, this clone turned up a few times. The chain joins TRBV6-1 to TRBJ1-4; 9 bases line up with TRBD1. The V segment lost 6 bases and the J segment 7 bases; nucleotides outside the gene matches: 6. CDR3 length equals 14 residues. Germline assignment: CDR1 MNHNS and CDR2 SASEGT. DNA for the CDR3: TGTGCCAGCAGCGAAACAGGGGGCGTTGAAAAACTGTTTTTT. The encoded protein is CASSETGGVEKLFF.